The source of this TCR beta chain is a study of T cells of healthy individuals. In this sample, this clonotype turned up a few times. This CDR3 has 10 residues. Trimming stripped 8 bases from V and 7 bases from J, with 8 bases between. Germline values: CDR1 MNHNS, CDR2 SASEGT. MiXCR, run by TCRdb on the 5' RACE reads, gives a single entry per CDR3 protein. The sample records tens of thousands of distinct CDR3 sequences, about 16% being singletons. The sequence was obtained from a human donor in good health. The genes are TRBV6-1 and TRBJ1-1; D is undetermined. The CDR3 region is CASRWLEAFF. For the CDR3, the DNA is TGTGCCAGCCGTTGGCTTGAAGCTTTCTTT.